This T cell receptor (beta chain) was identified during a study of blood T cells in healthy people across ages. Study information: Per two T cells, about one barcoded beta molecule was captured through template switching.

Each donor had about 9.6 milliliters of peripheral blood drawn. Per germline, CDR1 MNHEY and CDR2 SVGEGT. V gave up 2 bases and J gave up 3 bases, with 14 bases separating them. The CDR3 is made up of 15 amino acids. This clonotype showed up just a few times. Its specificity is not known. Whole-study findings and limits: Lack of knowledge of donor CMV status possibly confounded expanded clonotype changes.

A J-beta primer mix and a sample-barcoded 5' primer were used in a second PCR of roughly 7 to 12 cycles. A 12-random-nucleotide template-switch adaptor tagged each cDNA molecule. TCRdb reprocessed the 5' RACE reads via MiXCR and lists one record per CDR3 protein. The sample includes over a million distinct CDR3 sequences, 45% to 70% of them seen just once. Material for sequencing was blood. This chain links TRBV6-2 or TRBV6-3 with TRBJ2-7, with D perhaps matching TRBD1 (5 bases). The sequence came from a man between 18 and 35 years old in good health. The CDR3 protein is CASSYRPGNYYEQYF. As DNA, the CDR3 is TGTGCCAGCAGTTACCGGCCAGGGAATTACTACGAGCAGTACTTC.